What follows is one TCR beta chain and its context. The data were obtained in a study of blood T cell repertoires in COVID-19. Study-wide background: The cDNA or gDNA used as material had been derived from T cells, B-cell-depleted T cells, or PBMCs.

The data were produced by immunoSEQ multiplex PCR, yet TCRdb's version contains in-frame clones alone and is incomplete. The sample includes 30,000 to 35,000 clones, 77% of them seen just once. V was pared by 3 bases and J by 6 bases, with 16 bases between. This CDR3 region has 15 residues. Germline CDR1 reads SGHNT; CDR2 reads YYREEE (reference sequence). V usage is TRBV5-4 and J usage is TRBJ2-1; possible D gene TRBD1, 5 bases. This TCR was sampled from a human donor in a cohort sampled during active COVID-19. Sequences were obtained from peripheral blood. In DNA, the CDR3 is TGTGCCAGCAGCTCCAAGATAAACCAGGGCAATGAGCAGTTCTTC. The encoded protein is CASSSKINQGNEQFF. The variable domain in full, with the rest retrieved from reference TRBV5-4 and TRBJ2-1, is ETGVTQSPTHLIKTRGQQVTLRCSSQSGHNTVSWYQQALGQGPQFIFQYYREEENGRGNFPPRFSGLQFPNYSSELNVNALELDDSALYLCASSSKINQGNEQFFGPGTRLTVL.